The entry below describes one TCR beta chain. Antigen unknown. This sample was taken from a study of cytomegalovirus exposure and HLA in healthy donors. Study-wide points: A later analysis associated approximately 17,000 TCR beta sequences with HLA alleles at a 0.05 false discovery rate. An analysis was carried out at a later point. It showed that HLA-associated TCR beta chains were more clonally expanded than equally common non-associated chains.

CDR3 length equals 13 residues. Germline CDR1 reads SGHTA; CDR2 reads FQGTGA. The V end lost 0 bases, the J end lost 8 bases, and 10 bases lay between the germline ends. This PCR relied on a set of 60 Vbeta primers and 13 Jbeta primers. Repertoires were generated with immunoSEQ multiplex PCR, while TCRdb's copy carries only in-frame clones and drops some. This repertoire shows fewer than 200,000 clones, approximately 82% found once; its top ten account for approximately 1.5%. Sequencing input: PBMCs. The rearrangement links TRBV7-3 to TRBJ1-1; a weak D match, TRBD1 (6 bases). The sequence was obtained from a male donor in good health and CMV-seronegative. Here the CDR3 DNA reads TGTGCCAGCAGCTTAACGGCGGACAGAGAAGCTTTCTTT. It yields the protein CASSLTADREAFF.